The 9 T cell receptor beta chains below were found in one sample sequenced in a study of blood T cell repertoires in COVID-19. Method: immunoSEQ multiplex PCR; TCRdb's copy keeps in-frame clones and lacks some. The table includes about 14,000 clones, roughly 90% detected once. The specimen sequenced was peripheral blood. The receptors shown here come from a man older than 75 with acute or convalescent COVID-19.

The V and J genes are TRBV11-1 and TRBJ2-1, with 7 bases matching TRBD2. This CDR3 region has 13 residues. J was trimmed by 14 bases and V by 3 bases; bases with no gene match: 10. CDR1 SGHAT and CDR2 FQDESV come from the germline V gene (reference sequence). CDR3 residues: CASSLGYTAGEFF. CDR3 DNA: TGTGCCAGCAGCTTGGGTTACACGGCGGGGGAGTTCTTC.

The chain uses TRBV30 and TRBJ2-5; maybe TRBD2 (6 bases). V was pared by 2 bases and J by 3 bases, with 22 bases between. Germline CDR1 and CDR2: GTSNPN and SVGIG (reference sequence). The CDR3 is made up of 17 amino acids. CDR3 residues: CAWSKIPGVNPKETQYF. CDR3 sequence (DNA): TGTGCCTGGAGTAAAATCCCGGGGGTCAATCCCAAAGAGACCCAGTACTTC.

The V call is TRBV30, the J call TRBJ2-4; the D is unclear. V was trimmed by 0 bases and J by 9 bases, leaving 15 bases between them. Germline lookup yields CDR1 GTSNPN and CDR2 SVGIG (reference sequence). This CDR3 has 14 amino acids. The DNA for the CDR3 is TGTGCCTGGAGTGTAACCCCCTCGGTGAGCATTCAGTACTTC. Amino acid sequence: CAWSVTPSVSIQYF.

V usage is TRBV19 and J usage is TRBJ2-4; 7 nucleotides match TRBD1. The ends lost 5 bases at V and 6 bases at J; junction bases unmatched: 13. Germline values: CDR1 LNHDA, CDR2 SQIVND (reference sequence). CDR3 length equals 16 residues. This CDR3 reads CASSSLSTGARNIQYF. The CDR3 DNA follows: TGTGCCAGTAGTTCACTCTCAACAGGGGCTCGAAACATTCAGTACTTC.

This clone was detected only once. The chain has TRBV27 and TRBJ2-7; 7 positions match TRBD1. The CDR3 runs to 17 residues. The V segment lost 5 bases and the J segment 6 bases; nucleotides outside the gene matches: 19. Germline assignment: CDR1 MNHEY and CDR2 SMNVEV (reference sequence). CDR3 sequence: CASSRSYIRQGGSEQYF. CDR3 sequence (DNA): TGTGCCAGCAGTAGATCGTACATCCGACAGGGTGGAAGCGAGCAGTACTTC.

The chain joins TRBV2 to TRBJ2-7; D is unresolved. Germline loops: CDR1 SNHLY, CDR2 FYNNEI. This CDR3 spans 12 amino acids. V gave up 5 bases and J gave up 9 bases, with 14 bases separating them. CDR3 nucleotide sequence: TGTGCCAGCAGTTCTCTGAACTTTGGGCAGTACTTC. The encoded protein is CASSSLNFGQYF.

This clone is labeled as hyperexpanded. The chain joins TRBV13 to TRBJ1-1; 11 bases are shared with TRBD1. Germline CDR1 reads PRHDT; CDR2 reads FYEKMQ (reference sequence). Germline trimming cut 2 bases from V and 4 bases from J; bases unmatched to any gene: 9. The CDR3 has 17 residues. In DNA form, the CDR3 reads TGTGCCAGCAGCTTATACGGACAGGGGGCGACGAGCACTGAAGCTTTCTTT. Translation: CASSLYGQGATSTEAFF.

The chain is built from TRBV5-6 and TRBJ1-1, with D maybe TRBD1 (5 bases). V was clipped by 4 bases and J by 1 base, with 14 bases between them. Germline V gene lookup returns CDR1 SGHDT and CDR2 YYEEEE. The CDR3 has 15 amino acids. This chain's CDR3 is CASSGGGLGNTEAFF. The CDR3 nucleotides read TGTGCCAGCAGCGGGGGAGGGTTAGGGAACACTGAAGCTTTCTTT.

The genes are TRBV24-1 and TRBJ2-1, with 7 bases lining up with TRBD2. Trimming removed 4 bases from V and 4 bases from J; junction bases left unmatched: 6. The germline gives CDR1 KGHDR, CDR2 SFDVKD. This CDR3 comprises 15 residues. The CDR3 region is CATSEFVAGYNEQFF. CDR3 nucleotides: TGTGCCACCAGTGAGTTCGTAGCGGGTTACAATGAGCAGTTCTTC.